Listed below are T cell receptor beta chains from one sample, sequenced in a study of T cells in narcolepsy. TCRdb keeps only in-frame clones here, not all; method: immunoSEQ multiplex PCR. The data show 12,000 or so clones, over 90% seen once. Sequencing used CD45RA- memory CD4+ T cells from PBMCs. These receptors were taken from a human donor with narcolepsy. Both conserved end residues are part of each CDR3. Each record gives: D gene, V gene, clone size, J gene, CDR3 protein, CDR3 DNA. A D gene is named only where the DNA matches it firmly. The size entry is marked missing in some rows and otherwise reads once, few, many or a size class.

d_call: -
v_call: TRBV29-1
clone_size: -
j_call: TRBJ2-2
cdr3_aa: CICRRDGNTGELFF
cdr3_nt: TGCATCTGTAGGAGGGACGGGAACACCGGGGAGCTGTTTTTT

d_call: -
v_call: TRBV7-9
clone_size: -
j_call: TRBJ2-3
cdr3_aa: CASSLSLDTQYF
cdr3_nt: TGTGCCAGCAGCTTATCCCTAGATACGCAGTATTTT

d_call: -
v_call: TRBV28
clone_size: -
j_call: TRBJ2-3
cdr3_aa: CASEFGAGSTDTQYF
cdr3_nt: TGTGCCAGCGAGTTTGGGGCAGGGAGCACAGATACGCAGTATTTT

d_call: -
v_call: TRBV30
clone_size: -
j_call: TRBJ2-2
cdr3_aa: CAWRFGRGAAGELFF
cdr3_nt: TGTGCCTGGAGGTTTGGCAGGGGCGCCGCCGGGGAGCTGTTTTTT

d_call: -
v_call: TRBV25-1
clone_size: -
j_call: TRBJ1-6
cdr3_aa: CASSVTRNGYNSPLHF
cdr3_nt: TGTGCCAGCAGTGTCACGCGGAACGGGTATAATTCACCCCTCCACTTT

d_call: TRBD1
v_call: TRBV27
clone_size: once
j_call: TRBJ2-7
cdr3_aa: CASSWPGQGTYEQYF
cdr3_nt: TGTGCCAGCAGTTGGCCGGGACAGGGAACCTACGAGCAGTACTTC

d_call: -
v_call: TRBV6-4
clone_size: -
j_call: TRBJ2-7
cdr3_aa: CASSVESYEQYF
cdr3_nt: TGTGCCAGCAGTGTCGAATCCTACGAGCAGTACTTC

d_call: -
v_call: TRBV7-7
clone_size: -
j_call: TRBJ1-1
cdr3_aa: CASSFRRNTEAFF
cdr3_nt: TGTGCTAGCAGCTTTAGACGGAACACTGAAGCTTTCTTT

d_call: -
v_call: TRBV6-1
clone_size: -
j_call: TRBJ2-7
cdr3_aa: CASSEVVRTGQYF
cdr3_nt: TGTGCCAGCAGTGAAGTAGTACGGACTGGGCAGTACTTC

d_call: -
v_call: TRBV11-2
clone_size: -
j_call: TRBJ2-5
cdr3_aa: CASSLGRSGRGETQYF
cdr3_nt: TGTGCCAGCAGCTTAGGCCGGTCGGGGCGGGGAGAGACCCAGTACTTC

d_call: TRBD2
v_call: TRBV5-4
clone_size: -
j_call: TRBJ2-1
cdr3_aa: CASSLPSGGYNEQFF
cdr3_nt: TGTGCCAGCAGCCTGCCTAGCGGGGGCTACAATGAGCAGTTCTTC

d_call: -
v_call: TRBV6-1
clone_size: -
j_call: TRBJ1-2
cdr3_aa: CASSPSWSGYTF
cdr3_nt: TGTGCCAGCAGTCCCAGTTGGAGCGGCTACACCTTC

d_call: -
v_call: TRBV9
clone_size: -
j_call: TRBJ2-1
cdr3_aa: CASSVGVGGLSDEQFF
cdr3_nt: TGTGCCAGCAGCGTAGGAGTCGGCGGTTTGAGCGATGAGCAGTTCTTC

d_call: -
v_call: TRBV5-8
clone_size: -
j_call: TRBJ2-7
cdr3_aa: CASYNEQYF
cdr3_nt: TGTGCCAGCTATAACGAGCAGTACTTC

d_call: TRBD1
v_call: TRBV7-9
clone_size: -
j_call: TRBJ1-5
cdr3_aa: CASTRGGNQPQHF
cdr3_nt: TGTGCCAGCACCAGGGGGGGCAATCAGCCCCAGCATTTT

d_call: -
v_call: TRBV6-5
clone_size: -
j_call: TRBJ2-5
cdr3_aa: CASSRPETETQYF
cdr3_nt: TGTGCCAGCAGTCGACCCGAGACCGAGACCCAGTACTTC

d_call: TRBD1
v_call: TRBV5-4
clone_size: -
j_call: TRBJ1-1
cdr3_aa: CASSGQGARNTEAFF
cdr3_nt: TGTGCCAGCAGCGGACAGGGGGCAAGGAACACTGAAGCTTTCTTT

d_call: TRBD1
v_call: TRBV7-9
clone_size: -
j_call: TRBJ1-3
cdr3_aa: CASRDTGGYSGNTIYF
cdr3_nt: TGTGCCAGCAGAGATACAGGGGGGTACTCTGGAAACACCATATATTTT

d_call: -
v_call: TRBV30
clone_size: -
j_call: TRBJ1-2
cdr3_aa: CAWSQGVQSYGYTF
cdr3_nt: TGTGCCTGGAGTCAGGGTGTTCAGAGCTATGGCTACACCTTC

d_call: -
v_call: TRBV27
clone_size: -
j_call: TRBJ2-1
cdr3_aa: CASSQEQFF
cdr3_nt: TGTGCCAGCAGTCAGGAGCAGTTCTTC

d_call: -
v_call: TRBV6-6
clone_size: -
j_call: TRBJ2-3
cdr3_aa: CASSYRGPDTQYF
cdr3_nt: TGTGCCAGCAGTTACCGTGGGCCAGATACGCAGTATTTT

d_call: -
v_call: TRBV5-1
clone_size: -
j_call: TRBJ2-5
cdr3_aa: CASSLALTDGETQYF
cdr3_nt: TGCGCCAGCAGCTTGGCATTGACAGATGGGGAGACCCAGTACTTC

d_call: TRBD1
v_call: TRBV6-1
clone_size: few
j_call: TRBJ2-1
cdr3_aa: CASSEAPPPTGDKFF
cdr3_nt: TGTGCCAGCAGTGAAGCGCCCCCCCCCACAGGGGACAAGTTCTTC

d_call: -
v_call: TRBV7-8
clone_size: once
j_call: TRBJ1-2
cdr3_aa: CASSPRTGNYGYTF
cdr3_nt: TGTGCCAGCAGCCCCCGCACAGGGAACTATGGCTACACCTTC